These 30 T cell receptor beta chains were sequenced from one sample in a study of human T cells and chemical hapten exposure. TCRdb re-called the 5' RACE reads with MiXCR, one entry per CDR3 protein. The sample records under 100,000 distinct CDR3 sequences, approximately 15% being singletons. Unfractionated whole blood yielded the extracted total RNA. These receptors all come from a female donor in good health.

This clonotype appeared a few times. The chain combines TRBV12-3 or TRBV12-4 with TRBJ2-1; maybe TRBD2 (5 bases). The length of the CDR3 is 14 residues. V was trimmed by 10 bases and J by 2 bases, leaving 15 bases between them. CDR3 region: CATDLAGAYNEQFF. The CDR3 DNA reads as TGTGCCACCGACCTAGCCGGAGCCTACAATGAGCAGTTCTTC.

V gene TRBV11-3 combines with J gene TRBJ1-1; 7 nucleotides align to TRBD1. The CDR3 is 14 residues long. With 5 bases clipped from V and 3 bases from J, the junction kept 6 bases outside the gene matches. CDR1 is SGHNT and CDR2 is YENEEA in the germline V gene. CDR3 bases: TGTGCCAGCAGCCCACAGGGGTACTACACTGAAGCTTTCTTT. Translating gives CASSPQGYYTEAFF.

The V and J genes are TRBV5-1 and TRBJ2-3; D gene unclear. CDR3 size: 16 residues. Germline assignment: CDR1 SGHRS and CDR2 YFSETQ. Trimming left V 0 bases short and J 0 bases short, with 11 bases between. The CDR3 coding sequence is TGCGCCAGCAGCTTGGGAGCAGATTCTAGCACAGATACGCAGTATTTT. This translates into CASSLGADSSTDTQYF.

V and J are TRBV25-1 and TRBJ2-1, with a possible D match to TRBD2 (6 bases). CDR3 length: 11 residues. Germline V gene sequence: CDR1 MGHDK, CDR2 SYGVNS. Here the CDR3 reads CAGGTYNEQFF. The CDR3 DNA follows: TGTGCAGGAGGGACGTACAATGAGCAGTTCTTC.

This chain's CDR3 is CASSYSLRGLDEKLFF. The CDR3 region has the DNA TGTGCCAGCAGTTACAGTTTGCGGGGCTTGGATGAAAAACTGTTTTTT. This rearrangement joins TRBV6-2 or TRBV6-3 to TRBJ1-4, with D possibly matching TRBD1 (5 bases). In germline, CDR1 is MNHEY, CDR2 SVGEGT. V lost 2 bases and J lost 6, with 16 bases in between. The CDR3 is made up of 16 amino acids.

This clonotype was counted between two and nine times. This chain uses TRBV30 with TRBJ2-6; D remains ambiguous. This CDR3 has 15 residues. Germline CDR1 and CDR2: GTSNPN and SVGIG (reference sequence). The V and J ends lost 0 bases and 1 base respectively, with 7 bases between them. The CDR3 sequence is CAWSVLGSGANVLTF. CDR3 DNA sequence: TGTGCCTGGAGTGTACTGGGGTCTGGGGCCAACGTCCTGACTTTC.

The gene calls are TRBV6-2 or TRBV6-3 and TRBJ2-3; 10 bases line up with TRBD2. J gave up 6 bases and V 5 bases, and 8 bases lay outside the gene matches. The CDR3 length is 15 residues. Germline V gives CDR1 MNHEY, CDR2 SVGEGT. DNA for the CDR3: TGTGCCAGCAGTCCCCGGCTAGCGGGGGTGGATACGCAGTATTTT. Encoded protein: CASSPRLAGVDTQYF.

The chain joins TRBV29-1 to TRBJ1-1; no definite D call. CDR1 is SQVTM and CDR2 is ANQGSEA in the germline V gene. The CDR3 spans 13 residues. V shed 4 bases and J shed 2 bases, with 11 bases lying between them. CDR3 protein: CSVASTGNTEAFF. The CDR3 region has the DNA TGCAGCGTTGCAAGTACGGGAAACACTGAAGCTTTCTTT.

The sample holds a few counts of this clonotype. V usage is TRBV4-3 and J usage is TRBJ2-5; perhaps D is TRBD1 or TRBD2 (6 bases each). Per germline, CDR1 LGHNA and CDR2 YSLEER. The V gene lost 4 bases and the J gene lost 3 bases, with 21 bases spanning the gap. This CDR3 has 17 amino acids. The CDR3 nucleotides read TGCGCCAGCAGCCCGCTTGCGGGCAGGGGCGGGGAAGAGACCCAGTACTTC. As protein: CASSPLAGRGGEETQYF.

This chain uses TRBV12-3 or TRBV12-4 with TRBJ1-2, with D unresolved. V lost 0 bases to trimming and J lost 6 bases, with 8 bases between them. The CDR3 extends over 13 amino acids. CDR3 residues: CASSLAPSNGYTF. Here the CDR3 DNA reads TGTGCCAGCAGTTTAGCCCCTTCAAATGGCTACACCTTC.

The chain carries TRBV12-3 or TRBV12-4 and TRBJ2-7; 7 bases agree with TRBD1. This CDR3 comprises 14 residues. Losses at the gene ends were 7 bases for V and 0 bases for J; bases not matched to a gene: 6. The CDR3 nucleotides read TGTGCCAGCACTAAACAGGGGAGCTCCTACGAGCAGTACTTC. As protein: CASTKQGSSYEQYF.

This clonotype was counted many times. The CDR3 DNA sequence: TGCAGTACTGAGACAGACGGAGGCACCATATATTTT. Translated: CSTETDGGTIYF. This chain connects TRBV20-1 to TRBJ1-3; tentatively, D is TRBD1 (5 bases). The V gene lost 8 bases and the J gene lost 9 bases, with 17 bases spanning the gap. Germline values: CDR1 DFQATT, CDR2 SNEGSKA (reference sequence). CDR3 size: 12 residues.

This clonotype was recorded many times. The chain uses TRBV11-2 and TRBJ1-2; weak D call: TRBD1 (6 bases). Germline CDR1 is SGHAT and CDR2 is FQNNGV. The CDR3 covers 15 residues. Trimming removed 8 bases from V and 6 bases from J, with 22 bases in between. In DNA form, the CDR3 reads TGTGCCAGCGCGCGCGTGCCACAGGGCTATAATGGCTACACCTTC. Translating gives CASARVPQGYNGYTF. Complete variable domain (other parts from reference TRBV11-2 and TRBJ1-2): EAGVAQSPRYKIIEKRQSVAFWCNPISGHATLYWYQQILGQGPKLLIQFQNNGVVDDSQLPKDRFSAERLKGVDSTLKIQPAKLEDSAVYLCASARVPQGYNGYTFGSGTRLTVV.

CDR3 residues: CASTGQDTQYF. In DNA, the CDR3 is TGTGCCAGCACAGGGCAGGATACGCAGTATTTT. This chain uses TRBV7-9 with TRBJ2-3; D perhaps matches TRBD1 (5 bases). V lost 7 bases and J 6 bases, leaving 8 bases between the germline ends. Germline V gene lookup returns CDR1 SEHNR and CDR2 FQNEAQ (reference sequence). The CDR3 runs 11 residues.

This clonotype appeared a few times. This chain uses TRBV28 with TRBJ1-1; 12 bases agree with TRBD1. The CDR3 consists of 18 residues. The germline V gene encodes CDR1 MDHEN and CDR2 SYDVKM. The junction had 11 bases not matched to a gene; V was cut back by 6 bases and J by 0 bases. The CDR3 nucleotides read TGTGCCAGCAGCCACCGGGACAGGGGGCCTATAATGAACACTGAAGCTTTCTTT. Its translation is CASSHRDRGPIMNTEAFF.

The rearrangement links TRBV6-2 or TRBV6-3 to TRBJ1-1; 7 bases fit TRBD1. CDR1 is MNHEY and CDR2 is SVGEGT in the germline V gene. V was clipped by 0 bases and J by 0 bases; unmatched bases: 10. The length of the CDR3 is 18 residues. Here the CDR3 DNA reads TGTGCCAGCAGTTACTCACCCAACAGACAGGGAATGAACACTGAAGCTTTCTTT. It codes for CASSYSPNRQGMNTEAFF.

The chain carries TRBV12-3 or TRBV12-4 and TRBJ1-5; 7 bases are shared with TRBD1. V lost 3 bases, J lost 4 bases, and 3 bases stayed unmatched. The CDR3 has 14 amino acids. CDR3 amino acids: CASSLGTANQPQHF. Here the CDR3 DNA reads TGTGCCAGCAGTTTGGGGACAGCGAATCAGCCCCAGCATTTT.

This clonotype was observed a handful of times. The CDR3 protein is CASSLFFHPGTEAFF. CDR3 nucleotides: TGTGCCAGCAGCTTATTTTTCCACCCTGGTACTGAAGCTTTCTTT. The chain joins TRBV7-8 to TRBJ1-1, with D hard to call. CDR3 size: 15 residues. Germline V lookup: CDR1 SGHVS, CDR2 FQNEAQ. The V and J ends lost 2 bases and 5 bases respectively, with 15 bases between them.

The chain has TRBV29-1 and TRBJ1-4, with D possibly being TRBD1 (5 bases). V shed 0 bases and J shed 11 bases, with 13 bases lying between them. This CDR3 is built from 13 residues. Per the germline V gene, CDR1 is SQVTM and CDR2 is ANQGSEA. Written as DNA, the CDR3 is TGCAGCGTTGAAGATCGCGGGAAGGGGAAACTGTTTTTT. It yields the protein CSVEDRGKGKLFF.

The rearrangement links TRBV19 to TRBJ1-2, with D possibly TRBD1 on 5 matching bases. The CDR3 contains 15 residues. V shed 4 bases and J shed 6 bases, with 18 bases lying between them. Germline assignment: CDR1 LNHDA and CDR2 SQIVND (reference sequence). This chain's CDR3 is CASSTMDQGYDGYTF. In DNA form, the CDR3 reads TGTGCCAGTAGTACAATGGACCAGGGTTACGATGGCTACACCTTC.

This clonotype showed up just a few times. The chain combines TRBV7-2 with TRBJ1-2; perhaps TRBD1 as D (5 bases). Per germline, CDR1 SGHTA and CDR2 FQGNSA. V lost 5 bases and J lost 7, with 23 bases in between. CDR3 length: 16 residues. CDR3 in amino acids: CASSPQPGGGKGGYTF. Written as DNA, the CDR3 is TGTGCCAGCAGCCCCCAACCCGGCGGGGGAAAGGGTGGCTACACCTTC.

This clonotype was found many times. The V gene is TRBV27, the J gene TRBJ2-7; the D gene could be TRBD1 or TRBD2 (6 bases each). CDR3 length equals 17 residues. V gave up 7 bases and J gave up 0 bases, with 22 bases separating them. From germline, CDR1 is MNHEY and CDR2 SMNVEV (reference sequence). The CDR3 DNA reads TGTGCCAGCACCGGAGTGGGGGCCTTAGCGGACTCCTACGAGCAGTACTTC. It yields the protein CASTGVGALADSYEQYF.

The CDR3 sequence: CASSFLGSSSGNTIYF. CDR3 in DNA: TGTGCCAGCAGCTTCCTAGGGTCCTCCTCTGGAAACACCATATATTTT. This rearrangement joins TRBV7-9 to TRBJ1-3; D is unresolved. The germline V gene encodes CDR1 SEHNR and CDR2 FQNEAQ (reference sequence). This CDR3 region has 16 residues. V gave up 3 bases and J gave up 0 bases, with 12 bases separating them.

The V and J genes are TRBV27 and TRBJ1-5; no clear D gene. This CDR3 is 16 amino acids long. The germline gives CDR1 MNHEY, CDR2 SMNVEV (reference sequence). The ends were cut back, 0 bases at V and 0 bases at J, with 9 bases in the middle. Written as DNA, the CDR3 is TGTGCCAGCAGTTTATCTGCGGGCCCTAGCAATCAGCCCCAGCATTTT. It codes for CASSLSAGPSNQPQHF.

This clonotype has only a few counts. The chain uses TRBV6-5 and TRBJ1-6, with a possible D match to TRBD1 (5 bases). Per the germline V gene, CDR1 is MNHEY and CDR2 is SVGAGI. This CDR3 region has 21 residues. Trimming left V 4 bases short and J 0 bases short, with 25 bases between. CDR3 coding DNA: TGTGCCAGCAGTTCCTCCCCGCAGGGCGGCCTCCGGAGCTCCTATAATTCACCCCTCCACTTT. This codes for CASSSSPQGGLRSSYNSPLHF.

In its sample, this clonotype was seen a few times. The V and J genes are TRBV7-8 and TRBJ1-2, with D perhaps matching TRBD1 (5 bases). The CDR3 sequence is 15 residues long. The germline gives CDR1 SGHVS, CDR2 FQNEAQ. Trimming removed 3 bases at V and 4 bases at J, with 15 bases between. CDR3 in DNA: TGTGCCAGCAGCTTCGCGGAAGCTGGGGGCTATGGCTACACCTTC. Amino acid sequence: CASSFAEAGGYGYTF.

This clonotype occurred a few times. V usage is TRBV12-3 or TRBV12-4 and J usage is TRBJ1-3; 7 bases fit TRBD1. The trim removed 4 bases at V and 4 bases at J, leaving 7 bases unmatched. This CDR3 is 15 amino acids long. DNA of the CDR3: TGTGCCAGCAGTTCTTGGGGACAGCCCGGAAACACCATATATTTT. Translation: CASSSWGQPGNTIYF.

This clonotype was observed at least ten times. The chain is built from TRBV20-1 and TRBJ2-7, with 7 bases identical to TRBD2. CDR1 is DFQATT, CDR2 SNEGSKA, per germline (reference sequence). CDR3 length equals 14 residues. V dropped 0 bases and J dropped 3; count of bases not matched to a gene: 5. DNA for the CDR3: TGCAGTGCTAGAGAGGGGACTACCCACTACGAGCAGTACTTC. Protein sequence: CSAREGTTHYEQYF.

This clonotype showed up just a few times. The chain is built from TRBV6-1 and TRBJ2-3; 9 nucleotides align to TRBD2. Germline CDR1 is MNHNS and CDR2 is SASEGT. The CDR3 runs 17 residues. V shed 10 bases, J shed 2 bases, and the junction held 16 bases outside the gene matches. The CDR3 here is CATRKVLAGTYTDTQYF. The CDR3 bases are TGTGCCACCCGGAAGGTGCTAGCGGGGACTTACACAGATACGCAGTATTTT.

A few counts support this clonotype. The chain uses TRBV9 and TRBJ1-1; maybe TRBD1 (6 bases). The V end lost 0 bases, the J end lost 4 bases, and 7 bases lay between the germline ends. Germline CDR1 SGDLS, CDR2 YYNGEE. This CDR3 comprises 13 residues. The CDR3 DNA reads as TGTGCCAGCAGCGTAGGGGGGCTCACTGAAGCTTTCTTT. This gives the protein CASSVGGLTEAFF.